The TCR beta chain under discussion was sequenced for a study of blood T cell repertoires in COVID-19. Turning to the study itself: There were acute and convalescent COVID-19 samples, and they came from the United States, Italy and Spain.

Original handling: Reference gene primer amplification gave estimated nucleated cell counts. Assay: immunoSEQ multiplex PCR; the TCRdb copy retains only in-frame clones and omits some. That table supplies the V and J calls and clone size; D and trimming were determined from the DNA. The table shows about 100,000 clones, with 85% to 90% occurring only once. Sequencing was performed on peripheral blood. The TCR originated in a human donor with active COVID-19. The donor label of this sample is uncertain.

Here the CDR3 reads CASSPQRSLSGAELFF. In DNA, the CDR3 is TGTGCCAGCTCACCACAAAGATCGCTTTCTGGGGCAGAACTGTTTTTT. This rearrangement joins TRBV18 to TRBJ1-4; D is possibly TRBD1 (5 bases). Germline lookup yields CDR1 KGHSH and CDR2 LQKENI. Trimming removed 1 base at V and 12 bases at J, with 21 bases between. CDR3 size: 16 residues. The full variable domain, in which reference TRBV18 and TRBJ1-4 provide the parts outside the CDR3, is NAGVMQNPRHLVRRRGQEARLRCSPMKGHSHVYWYRQLPEEGLKFMVYLQKENIIDESGMPKERFSAEFPKEGPSILRIQQVVRGDSAAYFCASSPQRSLSGAELFFGSGTQLSVL.